The 20 T cell receptor beta chains below come from one sample, sequenced in a study of cytomegalovirus exposure and HLA in healthy donors. PCR amplification relied on 60 Vbeta primers (plus 13 Jbeta primers). Measured with immunoSEQ multiplex PCR; TCRdb has only the in-frame clones, and not every one. The sample records around 200,000 clones, almost 75% being singletons. Sequenced input: PBMCs. The source of these receptors is a woman under 40 in good health and CMV-seropositive.

CDR3 DNA: TGTGCCAGCAGCTTAGCGGGCCCCGGAACCTCGATCTATGGCTACACCTTC. Encoded protein: CASSLAGPGTSIYGYTF. V is TRBV7-6 and J is TRBJ1-2; D uncertain. Germline assignment: CDR1 SGHVS and CDR2 FNYEAQ. This CDR3 has 17 residues. V was pared by 0 bases and J by 4 bases, with 18 bases between.

The V gene is TRBV19, the J gene TRBJ2-6; 7 bases line up with TRBD1. CDR3 size: 16 residues. With 0 bases clipped from V and 4 bases from J, the junction kept 3 bases outside the gene matches. Germline assignment: CDR1 LNHDA and CDR2 SQIVND (reference sequence). The CDR3 protein is CASSIETGSGANVLTF. The CDR3 DNA follows: TGTGCCAGTAGTATAGAGACAGGGTCAGGGGCCAACGTCCTGACTTTC.

The gene calls are TRBV19 and TRBJ2-2; maybe TRBD2 (6 bases). Germline V gene sequence: CDR1 LNHDA, CDR2 SQIVND (reference sequence). This CDR3 contains 17 residues. Trimming cost V 2 bases and J 8 bases, with 21 bases left between them. CDR3 amino acids: CASSIIAPPTSFGELFF. The CDR3 coding sequence is TGTGCCAGTAGTATAATCGCCCCCCCTACTAGCTTTGGGGAGCTGTTTTTT.

The chain recombines TRBV28 with TRBJ2-7; possible D gene TRBD1, 6 bases. V lost 3 bases, J lost 3 bases, and 15 bases lay in between. This CDR3 comprises 15 residues. Germline V CDR1 and CDR2: MDHEN, SYDVKM. CDR3 sequence: CASSLSQGHYYEQYF. For the CDR3, the DNA is TGTGCCAGCAGTTTGTCACAGGGTCACTACTACGAGCAGTACTTC.

The chain combines TRBV19 with TRBJ2-1, with D possibly TRBD2 on 6 matching bases. The CDR3 covers 15 residues. Deletions cut 7 bases from V and 3 bases from J, with 16 bases between. Germline CDR1 LNHDA, CDR2 SQIVND (reference sequence). CDR3 in DNA: TGTGCCAGTACCCTTGGGGGGAGCGGCTACAATGAGCAGTTCTTC. It is translated as CASTLGGSGYNEQFF.

The chain links TRBV29-1 to TRBJ1-2; maybe TRBD1 (6 bases). This CDR3 has 13 amino acids. The germline V gene encodes CDR1 SQVTM and CDR2 ANQGSEA. Deletions cut 8 bases from V and 8 bases from J, with 21 bases between. The CDR3 is CSFAQGTSGGYTF. As DNA, the CDR3 is TGCAGCTTTGCACAGGGTACGAGTGGAGGCTACACCTTC.

This clone turned up a few times. The V and J genes are TRBV10-2 and TRBJ2-7; TRBD2 matches at 12 bases. CDR3 length: 18 amino acids. Germline CDR1 is WSHSY and CDR2 is SAAADI. With 8 bases clipped from V and 1 base from J, the junction kept 15 bases outside the gene matches. The CDR3 is CASSREGTSGLSSYEQYF. The CDR3 bases are TGCGCCAGCTCTAGAGAGGGGACTAGCGGGTTATCTTCCTACGAGCAGTACTTC.

This clone came up a few times. The rearrangement joins TRBV13 to TRBJ2-5; TRBD2 matches 7 bases. This CDR3 is 17 amino acids long. V trimming: 1 base; J trimming: 3 bases; junction bases outside the gene matches: 11. CDR1 PRHDT and CDR2 FYEKMQ come from the germline V gene (reference sequence). The CDR3 DNA is TGTGCCAGCAGCTTAGTGGGAGGGGAGATTTGGGAAGAGACCCAGTACTTC. It yields the protein CASSLVGGEIWEETQYF.

The chain uses TRBV28 and TRBJ2-1, with TRBD2 matching over 9 bases. The CDR3 runs to 15 residues. Trimming took 6 bases from V and 6 from J; bases not matched to a gene: 9. The V gene's germline CDR1 is MDHEN and CDR2 SYDVKM. The CDR3 bases are TGTGCCAGCAGCCCCCGAGGCGGGGGGGTCAATGAGCAGTTCTTC. Translating it yields CASSPRGGGVNEQFF.

V is TRBV27 and J is TRBJ2-5; no clear D gene. The closer fit of TRBJ2-7 to the DNA end suggests the J call may be wrong. This CDR3 is 14 amino acids long. The germline gives CDR1 MNHEY, CDR2 SMNVEV (reference sequence). The CDR3 DNA reads TGTGCCAGCAGTTTTAGCAGAAGCTCCTACGAGCAGTACTTC. Translated: CASSFSRSSYEQYF.

This clone was found many times. V and J are TRBV10-3 and TRBJ2-1; 10 bases are a match to TRBD2. CDR3 size: 17 residues. The V gene end was trimmed by 8 bases and the J gene end by 3 bases; junction bases not matched to a gene: 13. Germline CDR1 ENHRY, CDR2 SYGVKD. Here the CDR3 reads CAIGDLGRLAGYNEQFF. CDR3 sequence (DNA): TGTGCCATCGGAGATCTCGGGCGACTAGCGGGCTACAATGAGCAGTTCTTC.

The chain employs TRBV5-1 and TRBJ1-1; D ambiguous. Trimming removed 1 base at V and 8 bases at J, with 9 bases between. This CDR3 has 12 amino acids. Germline V gives CDR1 SGHRS, CDR2 YFSETQ. Here the CDR3 reads CASSLRPAEAFF. Here the CDR3 DNA reads TGCGCCAGCAGCTTGCGCCCTGCGGAAGCTTTCTTT.

This clone was counted between two and nine times. This chain connects TRBV7-9 to TRBJ2-1; TRBD1 might be the D (5 bases). Germline assignment: CDR1 SEHNR and CDR2 FQNEAQ (reference sequence). This CDR3 comprises 15 residues. The ends were cut back, 2 bases at V and 3 bases at J, with 11 bases in the middle. Written as DNA, the CDR3 is TGTGCCAGCAGCTTATTCCTGGACAACTACAATGAGCAGTTCTTC. Encoded protein: CASSLFLDNYNEQFF.

J is TRBJ1-1 and V is TRBV28; possible D gene TRBD1, 5 bases. The CDR3 is 16 amino acids. The germline V and J ends were trimmed by 2 bases and 6 bases, with 19 bases remaining between them. CDR1 and CDR2 (germline): MDHEN, SYDVKM. The CDR3 region has the DNA TGTGCCAGCAGTTTAGGGGGGTCATATCCCCCCGCTGAAGCTTTCTTT. As protein: CASSLGGSYPPAEAFF. The entire variable domain, with the rest obtained from reference TRBV28 and TRBJ1-1, is as follows: DVKVTQSSRYLVKRTGEKVFLECVQDMDHENMFWYRQDPGLGLRLIYFSYDVKMKEKGDIPEGYSVSREKKERFSLILESASTNQTSMYLCASSLGGSYPPAEAFFGQGTRLTVV.

The chain uses TRBV25-1 and TRBJ2-1; 7 nucleotides align to TRBD2. The length of the CDR3 is 14 residues. Trimming cost V 4 bases and J 3 bases; bases outside gene matches: 3. CDR1 and CDR2 (germline): MGHDK, SYGVNS. The CDR3 reads CASSGGSFYNEQFF. In DNA form, the CDR3 reads TGTGCCAGCAGTGGCGGGAGTTTCTACAATGAGCAGTTCTTC.

The chain combines TRBV27 with TRBJ2-1; possibly TRBD2 for D (6 bases). The CDR3 is 16 residues long. Between the trimmed V and J ends, which lost 2 bases and 0 bases, there was a span of 11 bases. Per the germline V gene, CDR1 is MNHEY and CDR2 is SMNVEV (reference sequence). In DNA, the CDR3 is TGTGCCAGCAGTTTAGCGGGGACTGTCTCCTACAATGAGCAGTTCTTC. Its protein is CASSLAGTVSYNEQFF.

The chain recombines TRBV4-2 with TRBJ2-3; the D gene is possibly TRBD2 (6 bases). The germline V gene encodes CDR1 LGHNA and CDR2 YNFKEQ. Trimming stripped 1 base from V and 4 bases from J, with 12 bases between. The CDR3 sequence is 15 residues long. The CDR3 DNA sequence: TGTGCCAGCAGCCAAGCGGGGGTGGGCGCAGATACGCAGTATTTT. It specifies CASSQAGVGADTQYF.

This chain joins TRBV9 and TRBJ2-1, with 8 bases that match TRBD1. Germline CDR1 reads SGDLS; CDR2 reads YYNGEE. The V gene end was trimmed by 2 bases and the J gene end by 13 bases; junction bases not matched to a gene: 5. There are 12 residues in the CDR3. Written as DNA, the CDR3 is TGTGCCAGCAGCGTCGACAGGGGTGAACAGTTCTTC. The encoded protein is CASSVDRGEQFF.

The V gene is TRBV14, the J gene TRBJ2-7; 9 bases match TRBD2. The junction had 5 bases not matched to a gene; V was cut back by 0 bases and J by 5 bases. This CDR3 has 15 residues. Germline V lookup: CDR1 SGHDN, CDR2 FVKESK. The CDR3 is CASSQEAGGPHEQYF. DNA of the CDR3: TGTGCCAGCAGCCAAGAGGCGGGAGGGCCCCACGAGCAGTACTTC.

The rearrangement joins TRBV2 to TRBJ2-7, with 10 bases aligning to TRBD1. Germline V lookup: CDR1 SNHLY, CDR2 FYNNEI. There are 15 residues in the CDR3. V lost 6 bases, J lost 2 bases, and 7 bases stayed unmatched. CDR3 sequence reads: CASRSGQGVPYEQYF. CDR3 nucleotide sequence: TGTGCCAGCAGAAGCGGACAGGGGGTACCCTACGAGCAGTACTTC.